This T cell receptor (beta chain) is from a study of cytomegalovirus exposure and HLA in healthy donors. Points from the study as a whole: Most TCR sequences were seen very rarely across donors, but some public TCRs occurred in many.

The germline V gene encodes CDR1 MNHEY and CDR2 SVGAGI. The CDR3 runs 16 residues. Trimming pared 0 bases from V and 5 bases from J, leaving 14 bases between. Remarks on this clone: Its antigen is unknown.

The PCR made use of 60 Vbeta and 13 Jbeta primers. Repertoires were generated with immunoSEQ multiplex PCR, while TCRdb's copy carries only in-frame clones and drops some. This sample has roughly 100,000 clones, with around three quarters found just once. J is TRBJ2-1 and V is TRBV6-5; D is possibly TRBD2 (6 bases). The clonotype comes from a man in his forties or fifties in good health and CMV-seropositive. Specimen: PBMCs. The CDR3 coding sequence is TGTGCCAGCAGTTACTCGCAGTCGGGACTCAACAATGAGCAGTTCTTC. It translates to CASSYSQSGLNNEQFF.